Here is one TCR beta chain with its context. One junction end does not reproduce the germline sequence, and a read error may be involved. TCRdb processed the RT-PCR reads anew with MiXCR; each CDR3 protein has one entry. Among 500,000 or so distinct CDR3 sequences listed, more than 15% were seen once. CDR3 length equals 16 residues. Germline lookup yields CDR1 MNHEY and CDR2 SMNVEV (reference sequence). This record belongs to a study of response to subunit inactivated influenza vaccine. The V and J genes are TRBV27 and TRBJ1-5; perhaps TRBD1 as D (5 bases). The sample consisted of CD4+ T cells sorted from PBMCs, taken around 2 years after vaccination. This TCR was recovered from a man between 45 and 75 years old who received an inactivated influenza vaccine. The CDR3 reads CASSLWGGTSNHPQHF. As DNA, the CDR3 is TGTGCCAGCAGTTTATGGGGCGGAACTAGCAATCATCCCCAGCATTTT.